Each of the 10 T cell receptor beta chains below was sequenced from the same sample in a study of vaccination effects on CD4 cells after COVID-19. Expansion with viral peptide pools was applied to antigen-specific CD4+ T cells by the ViraFEST assay prior to sequencing. A 10-day culture period preceded the isolation of CD4+ T cells. Each participant was given two doses of one vaccine (BNT162b2 or mRNA-1273). The method was immunoSEQ multiplex PCR; TCRdb's version includes in-frame clones alone and lacks a portion of them. Of 64,000 or so clones in the sample, roughly 78% are singletons; the top ten hold roughly 2%. Antigen specificity for these receptors is unknown. Specimen: CD4+ T cells from PBMCs cultured with HCoV-OC43 spike peptides, collected after COVID-19 vaccination. Subset noted: HCoV-OC43 spike overlapping peptide pool stimulation. These receptors came from a human donor who received a COVID-19 vaccine.

This clone has just a few counts. The chain links TRBV25-1 to TRBJ1-4; possibly TRBD1 for D (6 bases). The CDR3 is 15 amino acids. Trimming pared 4 bases from V and 4 bases from J, leaving 13 bases between. Germline CDR1 and CDR2: MGHDK and SYGVNS. The CDR3 DNA reads as TGTGCCAGCAGTGGCTCGACAGGTTTTAATGAAAAACTGTTTTTT. This sequence encodes CASSGSTGFNEKLFF.

The chain joins TRBV10-3 to TRBJ1-5, with 7 bases matching TRBD1. The J segment lost 4 bases and the V segment lost 4 bases, leaving 1 base of the junction unmatched. This CDR3 spans 13 amino acids. CDR1 ENHRY and CDR2 SYGVKD come from the germline V gene. This chain's CDR3 is CAISGQGNQPQHF. CDR3 nucleotides: TGTGCCATCAGTGGACAGGGAAATCAGCCCCAGCATTTT.

The chain combines TRBV23-1 with TRBJ1-1, with 9 bases identical to TRBD1. TRBV23-1 is noted as an ORF with a role that remains uncertain. Losses at the gene ends were 8 bases for V and 3 bases for J; bases not matched to a gene: 10. The CDR3 runs 15 residues. In nucleotides, the CDR3 is TGCGCCAGCCAAACGGGGACAGGGAGGTACACTGAAGCTTTCTTT. Protein sequence: CASQTGTGRYTEAFF.

The chain recombines TRBV14 with TRBJ2-5; no definite D call. Germline CDR1 and CDR2: SGHDN and FVKESK. Trimming pared 3 bases from V and 8 bases from J, leaving 13 bases between. This CDR3 spans 13 amino acids. This CDR3 is CASSQTMTLTQYF. Here the CDR3 DNA reads TGTGCCAGCAGCCAGACCATGACCCTTACCCAGTACTTC.

This chain uses TRBV6-6 with TRBJ1-3, with D possibly TRBD1 on 5 matching bases. This CDR3 is built from 16 residues. The germline V gene encodes CDR1 MNHNY and CDR2 SVGAGI (reference sequence). V was clipped by 6 bases and J by 3 bases, with 18 bases between them. The CDR3 coding sequence is TGTGCCAGCAGAGACTCTGGGACTGATGGTGGAAACACCATATATTTT. This translates into CASRDSGTDGGNTIYF.

This clone rates as medium-sized. The chain uses TRBV7-9 and TRBJ2-6; D call uncertain. This CDR3 spans 19 amino acids. The ends were cut back, 5 bases at V and 0 bases at J, with 20 bases in the middle. Germline CDR1 is SEHNR and CDR2 is FQNEAQ (reference sequence). The CDR3 region has the DNA TGTGCCAGCAGCCCAATGACTGGTAGGAGTAGCTCTGGGGCCAACGTCCTGACTTTC. It codes for CASSPMTGRSSSGANVLTF.

The genes are TRBV19 and TRBJ2-1, with 13 bases lining up with TRBD2. This CDR3 has 17 residues. The junction had 4 bases not matched to a gene; V was cut back by 1 base and J by 4 bases. CDR1 is LNHDA and CDR2 is SQIVND in the germline V gene (reference sequence). The CDR3 bases are TGTGCCAGTAGTATAGCGACTAGCGGGGGGACTTACAATGAGCAGTTCTTC. It yields the protein CASSIATSGGTYNEQFF.

This clone was found once. This chain connects TRBV5-1 to TRBJ2-1, with 8 bases aligning to TRBD2. Germline loops: CDR1 SGHRS, CDR2 YFSETQ. V shed 4 bases and J 0 bases; nucleotides not matched to a gene: 3. This CDR3 spans 15 amino acids. The CDR3 coding sequence is TGCGCCAGCAGCCCAGCGGGGGCCTCCTACAATGAGCAGTTCTTC. It is translated as CASSPAGASYNEQFF. Together with reference TRBV5-1 and TRBJ2-1, the CDR3 gives the full variable domain: KAGVTQTPRYLIKTRGQQVTLSCSPISGHRSVSWYQQTPGQGLQFLFEYFSETQRNKGNFPGRFSGRQFSNSRSEMNVSTLELGDSALYLCASSPAGASYNEQFFGPGTRLTVL.

The J gene is TRBJ1-1, the V gene TRBV6-6; D gene ambiguous. Germline CDR1 reads MNHNY; CDR2 reads SVGAGI (reference sequence). V lost 5 bases to trimming and J lost 1 base, with 8 bases between them. There are 13 residues in the CDR3. For the CDR3, the DNA is TGTGCCAGCAGTGCAGTCAGGAACACTGAAGCTTTCTTT. Its protein is CASSAVRNTEAFF.

The CDR3 DNA reads as TGTGCCAGCAGCGCCGGTACCGGAACCGGGGAGCTGTTTTTT. The encoded protein is CASSAGTGTGELFF. The chain couples TRBV7-2 to TRBJ2-2; no clear D gene. The CDR3 consists of 14 residues. Trimming removed 5 bases from V and 5 bases from J, with 12 bases in between. Germline loops: CDR1 SGHTA, CDR2 FQGNSA.